This T cell receptor (beta chain) is from a study of T cell changes during pregnancy in multiple sclerosis. The assay was immunoSEQ multiplex PCR, and TCRdb's table has in-frame clones only and misses some. The table includes some 43,000 clones, 90% detected once. Germline V lookup: CDR1 SNHLY, CDR2 FYNNEI. J lost 2 bases, V lost 1 base, and 15 bases had no gene match. The CDR3 is 19 residues long. The clonotype comes from a female donor in good health, enrolled as a control in a pregnancy study. The sequenced sample was peripheral blood, obtained in the first trimester of pregnancy. The genes are TRBV2 and TRBJ2-7; 9 bases align to TRBD2. The chain's CDR3 is CASSEGRLAEAFYTYEQYF. The CDR3 region has the DNA TGTGCCAGCAGTGAAGGGAGACTAGCGGAGGCCTTCTACACCTACGAGCAGTACTTC.